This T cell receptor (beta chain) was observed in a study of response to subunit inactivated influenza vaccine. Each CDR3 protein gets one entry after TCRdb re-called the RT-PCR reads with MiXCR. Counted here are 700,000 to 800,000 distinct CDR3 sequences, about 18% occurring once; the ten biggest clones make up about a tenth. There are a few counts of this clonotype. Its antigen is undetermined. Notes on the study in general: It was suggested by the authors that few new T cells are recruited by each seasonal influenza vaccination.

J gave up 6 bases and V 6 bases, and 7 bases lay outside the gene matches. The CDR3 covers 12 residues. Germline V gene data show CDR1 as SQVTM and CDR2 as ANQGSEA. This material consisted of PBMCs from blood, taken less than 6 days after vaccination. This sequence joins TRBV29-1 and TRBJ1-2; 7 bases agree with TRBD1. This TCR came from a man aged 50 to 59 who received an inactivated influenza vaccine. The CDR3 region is CSVGDSGNGYTF. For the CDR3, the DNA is TGCAGCGTCGGGGACAGTGGAAATGGCTACACCTTC. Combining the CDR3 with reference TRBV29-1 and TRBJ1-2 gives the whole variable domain SAVISQKPSRDICQRGTSLTIQCQVDSQVTMMFWYRQQPGQSLTLIATANQGSEATYESGFVIDKFPISRPNLTFSTLTVSNMSPEDSSIYLCSVGDSGNGYTFGSGTRLTVV.